This TCR beta chain came from a study of identical twins. This clonotype was counted a few times. The CDR3 runs 14 residues. The V gene's germline CDR1 is SGHTA and CDR2 FQGNSA. The germline V and J ends were trimmed by 1 base and 0 bases, with 4 bases remaining between them. With no exceptions, donors were healthy Caucasians. Unique molecular identifiers were in the cDNA, with template-switch universal primer binding. In TCRdb, the 5' RACE reads were re-called with MiXCR into one record per CDR3 protein. The sample has hundreds of thousands of distinct CDR3 sequences, under 9% seen once. These same records also appear under a second study, on yellow fever vaccine responses in identical twins. That report notes: Twins showed a vaccine T cell response that reportedly seemed partly convergent, partly personalized.

The receptor was derived from a woman younger than 30 in good health. The sequencing sample was made of PBMCs. V is TRBV7-2 and J is TRBJ1-3, with unresolved D. The CDR3 sequence is CASSLGISGNTIYF. CDR3 sequence (DNA): TGTGCCAGCAGCTTAGGGATCTCTGGAAACACCATATATTTT.